This passage covers 5 T cell receptor beta chains from one sample sequenced in a study of blood T cell repertoires in COVID-19. Clones were sequenced by immunoSEQ multiplex PCR, and TCRdb holds only the in-frame ones, with some missing. This table holds some 97,000 clones, around four fifths found once. Sequencing was performed on peripheral blood. These TCRs come from a man between 65 and 85 years old with active or convalescent COVID-19.

The chain joins TRBV19 to TRBJ2-5; 8 bases line up with TRBD2. Trimming removed 6 bases from V and 5 bases from J; junction bases left unmatched: 11. The CDR3 length is 15 residues. Germline V gene lookup returns CDR1 LNHDA and CDR2 SQIVND (reference sequence). CDR3 residues: CASSTGTRGTETQYF. DNA for the CDR3: TGTGCCAGTAGCACCGGGACTAGGGGGACGGAGACCCAGTACTTC.

This rearrangement joins TRBV7-9 to TRBJ2-5; the match to TRBD2 covers 8 bases. The germline V gene has CDR1 SEHNR and CDR2 FQNEAQ (reference sequence). The CDR3 loop spans 15 amino acids. J was trimmed by 5 bases and V by 5 bases; bases with no gene match: 10. CDR3 protein: CASSPEVAGWETQYF. DNA for the CDR3: TGTGCCAGCAGCCCCGAGGTAGCGGGGTGGGAGACCCAGTACTTC.

Here the CDR3 reads CASSMGERQPQHF. The DNA of the CDR3 is TGTGCCAGTAGTATGGGAGAACGTCAGCCCCAGCATTTT. The chain has TRBV19 and TRBJ1-5; no clear D. Germline V gene sequence: CDR1 LNHDA, CDR2 SQIVND (reference sequence). This CDR3 contains 13 residues. V was shortened by 3 bases and J by 6 bases, with 9 bases between the two germline ends.

This chain joins TRBV4-2 and TRBJ1-2, with D uncertain. The ends were cut back, 5 bases at V and 2 bases at J, with 18 bases in the middle. The CDR3 has 16 residues. Germline loops: CDR1 LGHNA, CDR2 YNFKEQ. CDR3: CASSSDKGLDNYGYTF. CDR3 nucleotide sequence: TGTGCCAGCAGCTCTGACAAAGGACTGGACAACTATGGCTACACCTTC.

The chain couples TRBV4-3 to TRBJ2-1; D is possibly TRBD2 (7 bases). Trimming took off 0 bases at V and 10 bases at J, with 13 bases between the two ends. The germline V gene encodes CDR1 LGHNA and CDR2 YSLEER. CDR3 size: 14 residues. The CDR3 DNA sequence: TGCGCCAGCAGCCAAGACCTGACGGGGGGCGAGCAGTTCTTC. Protein sequence: CASSQDLTGGEQFF.